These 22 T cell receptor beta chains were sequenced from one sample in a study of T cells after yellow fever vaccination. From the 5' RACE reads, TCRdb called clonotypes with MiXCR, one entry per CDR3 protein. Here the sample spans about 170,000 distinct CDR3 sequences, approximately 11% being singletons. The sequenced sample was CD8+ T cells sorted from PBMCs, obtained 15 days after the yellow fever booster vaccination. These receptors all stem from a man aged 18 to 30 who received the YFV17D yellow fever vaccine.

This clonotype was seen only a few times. This chain's CDR3 is CASSQGPGTEGKTQYF. CDR3 nucleotide sequence: TGCGCCAGCAGCCAGGGCCCCGGGACGGAGGGGAAGACCCAGTACTTC. V usage is TRBV4-1 and J usage is TRBJ2-5, with a weak D call TRBD2 (6 bases). The V gene's germline CDR1 is MGHRA and CDR2 YSYEKL. This CDR3 is 16 amino acids long. The V and J ends lost 3 bases and 6 bases respectively, with 20 bases between them.

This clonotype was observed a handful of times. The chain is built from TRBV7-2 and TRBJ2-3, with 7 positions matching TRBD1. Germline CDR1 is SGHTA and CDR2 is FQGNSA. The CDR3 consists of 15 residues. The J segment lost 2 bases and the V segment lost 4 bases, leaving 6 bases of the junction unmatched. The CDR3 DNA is TGTGCCAGCAGCTCCGGGGACAGCCCCACAGATACGCAGTATTTT. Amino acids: CASSSGDSPTDTQYF.

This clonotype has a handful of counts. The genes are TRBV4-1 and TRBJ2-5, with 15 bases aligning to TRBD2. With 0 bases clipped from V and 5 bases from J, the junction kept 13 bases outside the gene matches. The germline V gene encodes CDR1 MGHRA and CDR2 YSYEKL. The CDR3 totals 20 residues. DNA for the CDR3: TGCGCCAGCAGCCAAGATTTTTCGGGACTAGCGGGGGGTCGCTGGGAGACCCAGTACTTC. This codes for CASSQDFSGLAGGRWETQYF.

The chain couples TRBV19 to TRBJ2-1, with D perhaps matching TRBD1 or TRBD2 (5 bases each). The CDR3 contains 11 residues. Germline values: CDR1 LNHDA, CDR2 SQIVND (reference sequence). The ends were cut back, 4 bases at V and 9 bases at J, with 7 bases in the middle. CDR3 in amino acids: CASSTGPEQFF. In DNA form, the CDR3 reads TGTGCCAGTAGTACGGGGCCTGAGCAGTTCTTC.

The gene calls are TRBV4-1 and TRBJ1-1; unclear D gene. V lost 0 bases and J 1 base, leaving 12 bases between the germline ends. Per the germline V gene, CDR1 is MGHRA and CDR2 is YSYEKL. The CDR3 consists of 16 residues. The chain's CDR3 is CASSQELKEQNTEAFF. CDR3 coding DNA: TGCGCCAGCAGCCAAGAATTAAAAGAACAGAACACTGAAGCTTTCTTT.

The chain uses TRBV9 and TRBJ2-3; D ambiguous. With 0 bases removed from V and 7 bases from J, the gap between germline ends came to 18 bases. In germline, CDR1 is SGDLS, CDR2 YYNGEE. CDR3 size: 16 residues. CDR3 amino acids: CASSVAQDRRGHTQYF. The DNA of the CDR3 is TGTGCCAGCAGCGTAGCTCAAGACCGAAGAGGACATACGCAGTATTTT.

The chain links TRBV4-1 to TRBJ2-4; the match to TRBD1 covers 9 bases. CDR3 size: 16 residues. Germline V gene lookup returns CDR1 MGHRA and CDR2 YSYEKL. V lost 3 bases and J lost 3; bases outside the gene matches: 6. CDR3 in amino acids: CASSHATGGYKNIQYF. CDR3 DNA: TGCGCCAGCAGCCATGCCACAGGGGGCTACAAAAACATTCAGTACTTC.

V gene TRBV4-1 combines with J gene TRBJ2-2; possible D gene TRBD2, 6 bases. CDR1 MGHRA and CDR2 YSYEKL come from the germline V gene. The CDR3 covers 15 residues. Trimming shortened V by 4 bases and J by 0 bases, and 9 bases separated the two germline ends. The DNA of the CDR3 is TGCGCCAGCAGCCCGGGGGAGTCGAACACCGGGGAGCTGTTTTTT. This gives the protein CASSPGESNTGELFF.

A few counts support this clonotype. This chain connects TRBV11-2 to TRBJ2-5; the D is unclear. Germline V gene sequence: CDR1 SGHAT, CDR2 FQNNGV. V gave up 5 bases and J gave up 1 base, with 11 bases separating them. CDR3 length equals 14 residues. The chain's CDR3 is CASSPYKLQETQYF. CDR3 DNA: TGTGCCAGCAGCCCTTATAAGCTCCAAGAGACCCAGTACTTC.

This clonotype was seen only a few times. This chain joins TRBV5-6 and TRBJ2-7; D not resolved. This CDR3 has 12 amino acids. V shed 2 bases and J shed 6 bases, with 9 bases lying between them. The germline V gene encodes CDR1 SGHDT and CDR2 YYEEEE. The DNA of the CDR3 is TGTGCCAGCAGCTTCAACATTGGCGAGCAGTACTTC. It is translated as CASSFNIGEQYF. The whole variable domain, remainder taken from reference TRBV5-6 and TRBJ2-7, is DAGVTQSPTHLIKTRGQQVTLRCSPKSGHDTVSWYQQALGQGPQFIFQYYEEEERQRGNFPDRFSGHQFPNYSSELNVNALLLGDSALYLCASSFNIGEQYFGPGTRLTVT.

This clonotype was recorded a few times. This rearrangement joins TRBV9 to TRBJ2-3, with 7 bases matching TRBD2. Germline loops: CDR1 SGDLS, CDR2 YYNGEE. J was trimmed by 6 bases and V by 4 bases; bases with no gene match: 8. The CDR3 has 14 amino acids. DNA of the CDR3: TGTGCCAGCAGCCCCAGCGGGGACCTTGATACGCAGTATTTT. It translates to CASSPSGDLDTQYF.

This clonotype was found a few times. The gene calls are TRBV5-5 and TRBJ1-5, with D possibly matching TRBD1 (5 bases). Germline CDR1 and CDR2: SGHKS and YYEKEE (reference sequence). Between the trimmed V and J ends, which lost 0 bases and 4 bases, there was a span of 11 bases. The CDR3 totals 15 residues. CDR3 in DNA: TGTGCCAGCAGCTTGGAAGGGGTGGCGAATCAGCCCCAGCATTTT. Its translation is CASSLEGVANQPQHF.

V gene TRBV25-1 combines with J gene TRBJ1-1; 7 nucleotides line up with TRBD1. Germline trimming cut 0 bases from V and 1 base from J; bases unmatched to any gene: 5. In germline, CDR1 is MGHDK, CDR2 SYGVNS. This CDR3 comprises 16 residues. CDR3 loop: CASSEYPWDRNTEAFF. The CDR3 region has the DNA TGTGCCAGCAGTGAATACCCCTGGGACAGGAACACTGAAGCTTTCTTT.

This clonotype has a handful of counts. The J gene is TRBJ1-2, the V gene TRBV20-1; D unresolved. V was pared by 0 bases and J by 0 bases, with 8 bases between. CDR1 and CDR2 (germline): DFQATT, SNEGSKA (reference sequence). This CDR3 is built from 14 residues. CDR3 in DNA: TGCAGTGCTAGAGATCGGGATTCTAACTATGGCTACACCTTC. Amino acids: CSARDRDSNYGYTF.

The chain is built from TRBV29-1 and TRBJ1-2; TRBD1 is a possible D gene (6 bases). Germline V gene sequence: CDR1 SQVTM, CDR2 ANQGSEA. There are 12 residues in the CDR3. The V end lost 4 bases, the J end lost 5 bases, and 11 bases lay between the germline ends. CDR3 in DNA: TGCAGCGTTGTGGACAGTACTTATGGCTACACCTTC. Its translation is CSVVDSTYGYTF.

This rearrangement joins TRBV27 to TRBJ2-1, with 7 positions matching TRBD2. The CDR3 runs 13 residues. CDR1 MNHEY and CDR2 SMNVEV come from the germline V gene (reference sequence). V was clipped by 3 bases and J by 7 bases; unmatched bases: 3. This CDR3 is CASSFGGRNEQFF. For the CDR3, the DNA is TGTGCCAGCAGTTTCGGGGGGAGGAATGAGCAGTTCTTC.

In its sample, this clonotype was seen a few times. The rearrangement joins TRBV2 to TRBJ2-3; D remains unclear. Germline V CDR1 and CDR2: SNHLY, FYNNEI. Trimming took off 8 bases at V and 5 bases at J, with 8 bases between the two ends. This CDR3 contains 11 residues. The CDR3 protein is CASDRQDTQYF. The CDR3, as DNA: TGTGCCAGCGATAGGCAAGATACGCAGTATTTT.

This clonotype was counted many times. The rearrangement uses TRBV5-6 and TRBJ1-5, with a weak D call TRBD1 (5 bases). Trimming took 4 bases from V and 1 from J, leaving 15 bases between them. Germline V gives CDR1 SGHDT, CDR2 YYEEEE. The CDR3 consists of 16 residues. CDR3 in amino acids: CASSLGGQMSNQPQHF. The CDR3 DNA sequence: TGTGCCAGCAGCCTGGGAGGACAAATGAGCAATCAGCCCCAGCATTTT.

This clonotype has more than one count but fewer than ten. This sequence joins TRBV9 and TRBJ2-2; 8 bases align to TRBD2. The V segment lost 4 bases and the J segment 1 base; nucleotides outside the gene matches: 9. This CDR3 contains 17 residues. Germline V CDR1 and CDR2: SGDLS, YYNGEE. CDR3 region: CASSPLLAGGNTGELFF. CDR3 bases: TGTGCCAGCAGCCCACTCCTCGCGGGGGGGAACACCGGGGAGCTGTTTTTT.

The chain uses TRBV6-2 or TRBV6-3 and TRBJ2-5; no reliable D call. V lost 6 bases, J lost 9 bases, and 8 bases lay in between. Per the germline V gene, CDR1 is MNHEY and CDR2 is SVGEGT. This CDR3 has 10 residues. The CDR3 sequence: CASRGLAQYF. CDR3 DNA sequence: TGTGCCAGCAGAGGTTTGGCCCAGTACTTC.

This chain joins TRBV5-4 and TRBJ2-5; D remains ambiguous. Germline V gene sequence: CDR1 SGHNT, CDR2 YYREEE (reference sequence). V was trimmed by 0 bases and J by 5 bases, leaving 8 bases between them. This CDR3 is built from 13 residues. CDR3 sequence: CASSLAADETQYF. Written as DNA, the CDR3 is TGTGCCAGCAGCTTGGCCGCAGACGAGACCCAGTACTTC.

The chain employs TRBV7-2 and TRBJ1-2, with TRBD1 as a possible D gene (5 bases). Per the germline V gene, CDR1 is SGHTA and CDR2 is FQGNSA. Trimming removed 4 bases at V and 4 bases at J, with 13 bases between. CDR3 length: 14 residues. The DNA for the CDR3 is TGTGCCAGCAGCTGGGGACGGACTAGCTATGGCTACACCTTC. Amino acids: CASSWGRTSYGYTF.